The 6 T cell receptor beta chains below all came from one sample that was sequenced in a study of blood T cell repertoires in COVID-19. Some clones are missing from TCRdb's copy, which holds only in-frame ones; the method was immunoSEQ multiplex PCR. The table records nearly 300,000 clones, roughly 89% of them present only once. Sequenced: PBMCs or T cells enriched from blood (not recorded which). The receptors shown here come from a woman between 45 and 65 years old who had been exposed to COVID-19.

The rearrangement links TRBV29-1 to TRBJ2-2; no reliable D call. This CDR3 contains 12 residues. The V end was cut by 4 bases, the J end by 5 bases, with 8 bases between. Germline CDR1 is SQVTM and CDR2 is ANQGSEA. CDR3 DNA: TGCAGCGTTGGAGGCCAGACCGGGGAGCTGTTTTTT. Translated, it gives CSVGGQTGELFF.

The chain couples TRBV19 to TRBJ2-7; weak D call: TRBD1 (6 bases). V gave up 5 bases and J gave up 3 bases, with 17 bases separating them. Per germline, CDR1 LNHDA and CDR2 SQIVND (reference sequence). This CDR3 is built from 15 residues. The CDR3 region is CASSAVTGRGYEQYF. The CDR3 region has the DNA TGTGCCAGTAGTGCCGTGACAGGAAGGGGCTACGAGCAGTACTTC.

The J gene is TRBJ1-4, the V gene TRBV5-1, with a tentative D call TRBD1 (6 bases). Germline V gene data show CDR1 as SGHRS and CDR2 as YFSETQ. The CDR3 is 14 amino acids. Between the trimmed V and J ends, which lost 1 base and 2 bases, there was a span of 6 bases. CDR3 sequence reads: CASSLQGTNEKLFF. The CDR3, as DNA: TGCGCCAGCAGCTTGCAGGGGACTAATGAAAAACTGTTTTTT.

CDR3 bases: TGTGCCAGCAGCTCTCTAGGGGATGCTTCTGGAAACACCATATATTTT. Translation: CASSSLGDASGNTIYF. The chain employs TRBV5-8 and TRBJ1-3; perhaps TRBD1 as D (5 bases). V shed 3 bases and J shed 1 base, with 14 bases lying between them. Germline-derived CDR1 and CDR2 are SGHTS and YDEGEE. The CDR3 extends over 16 amino acids.

This clone was seen more than once but under ten times. This CDR3 is CASSETGNVYGYTF. The CDR3 region has the DNA TGTGCCAGCAGTGAAACAGGGAATGTCTATGGCTACACCTTC. The chain joins TRBV28 to TRBJ1-2; a possible D gene is TRBD1 (6 bases). The V gene lost 5 bases and the J gene lost 4 bases, with 14 bases spanning the gap. CDR3 size: 14 residues. Germline CDR1 and CDR2: MDHEN and SYDVKM.

The genes are TRBV5-1 and TRBJ2-5, with 9 bases that match TRBD2. V lost 4 bases, J lost 5 bases, and 6 bases stayed unmatched. Germline V CDR1 and CDR2: SGHRS, YFSETQ. This CDR3 is built from 14 residues. CDR3 sequence reads: CASSAGGVSETQYF. The CDR3 bases are TGCGCCAGCAGCGCGGGGGGGGTTAGTGAGACCCAGTACTTC.